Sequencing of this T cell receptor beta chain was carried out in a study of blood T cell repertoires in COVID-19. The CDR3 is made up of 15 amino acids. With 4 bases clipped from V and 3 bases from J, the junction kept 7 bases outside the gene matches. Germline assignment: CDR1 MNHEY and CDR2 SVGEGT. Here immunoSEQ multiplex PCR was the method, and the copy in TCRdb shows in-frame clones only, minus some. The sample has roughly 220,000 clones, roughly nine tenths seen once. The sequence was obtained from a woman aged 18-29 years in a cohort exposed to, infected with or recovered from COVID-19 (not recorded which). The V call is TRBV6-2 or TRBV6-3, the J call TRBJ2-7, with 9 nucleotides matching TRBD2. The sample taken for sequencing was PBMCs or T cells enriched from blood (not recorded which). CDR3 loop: CASSLQAGGFYEQYF. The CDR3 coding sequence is TGTGCCAGCAGTTTACAGGCGGGAGGGTTCTACGAGCAGTACTTC.